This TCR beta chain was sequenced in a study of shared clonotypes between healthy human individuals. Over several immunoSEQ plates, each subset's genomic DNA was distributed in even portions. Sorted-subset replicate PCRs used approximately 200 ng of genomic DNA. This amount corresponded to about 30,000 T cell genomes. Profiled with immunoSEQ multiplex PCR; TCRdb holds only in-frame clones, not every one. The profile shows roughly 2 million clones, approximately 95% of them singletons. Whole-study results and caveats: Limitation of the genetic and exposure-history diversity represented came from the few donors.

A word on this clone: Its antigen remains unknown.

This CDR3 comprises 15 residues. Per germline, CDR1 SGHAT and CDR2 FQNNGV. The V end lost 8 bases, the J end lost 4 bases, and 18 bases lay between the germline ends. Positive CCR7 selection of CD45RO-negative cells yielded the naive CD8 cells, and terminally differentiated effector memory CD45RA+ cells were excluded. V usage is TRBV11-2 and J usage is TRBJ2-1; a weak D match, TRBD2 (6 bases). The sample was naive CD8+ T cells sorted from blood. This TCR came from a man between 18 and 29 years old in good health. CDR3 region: CASASRDGTYNEQFF. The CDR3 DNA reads TGTGCCAGCGCCTCCCGGGACGGGACTTACAATGAGCAGTTCTTC.